These 16 T cell receptor beta chains originate from one sample sequenced in a study of blood T cell repertoires in COVID-19. The method was immunoSEQ multiplex PCR; TCRdb's version includes in-frame clones alone and lacks a portion of them. Here the sample spans fewer than 250,000 clones, 84% being singletons. The specimen was peripheral blood. Receptor source: a woman aged 50 to 60 with active or convalescent COVID-19.

The chain combines TRBV5-6 with TRBJ1-5; perhaps TRBD1 as D (5 bases). The germline CDR1 and CDR2 sequences are SGHDT and YYEEEE. Trimming pared 0 bases from V and 7 bases from J, leaving 11 bases between. CDR3 size: 14 residues. The CDR3 region is CASSLVGAEQPQHF. CDR3 coding DNA: TGTGCCAGCAGCTTGGTAGGGGCGGAACAGCCCCAGCATTTT. Together with reference TRBV5-6 and TRBJ1-5, the CDR3 gives the full variable domain: DAGVTQSPTHLIKTRGQQVTLRCSPKSGHDTVSWYQQALGQGPQFIFQYYEEEERQRGNFPDRFSGHQFPNYSSELNVNALLLGDSALYLCASSLVGAEQPQHFGDGTRLSIL.

This clone has a handful of counts. This chain links TRBV5-6 with TRBJ2-7; possible D gene TRBD1, 7 bases. Germline CDR1 is SGHDT and CDR2 is YYEEEE. The CDR3 sequence is 14 residues long. V lost 2 bases, J lost 2 bases, and 11 bases lay in between. The CDR3 region has the DNA TGTGCCAGCAGCTTCGGGGGACAGCCCTACGAGCAGTACGTC. Translation: CASSFGGQPYEQYV.

This clone was counted a few times. The chain is built from TRBV21-1 and TRBJ1-5; the table's TRBD1 call for D was not verified on the DNA. TRBV21-1 is given as a pseudogene. CDR3 length equals 17 residues. The CDR3 DNA sequence: TGTGCCAGCACCGAGAAGGGGGTACCACATAGCAATCAGCCCCAGCATTTT. Protein: CASTEKGVPHSNQPQHF.

The chain links TRBV5-7 to TRBJ2-7; 9 bases align to TRBD1. TRBV5-7 is given ORF status, its function remaining uncertain. V lost 0 bases, J lost 3 bases, and 7 bases stayed unmatched. This CDR3 region has 16 residues. This CDR3 reads CASSLANTGGFYEQYF. For the CDR3, the DNA is TGTGCCAGCAGCTTGGCCAACACAGGGGGCTTCTACGAGCAGTACTTC.

CDR3 protein: CASSWDLQGTGELFF. DNA of the CDR3: TGTGCCAGCAGTTGGGACCTACAGGGGACCGGGGAGCTGTTTTTT. This rearrangement joins TRBV28 to TRBJ2-2, with TRBD1 matching 7 bases. Germline loops: CDR1 MDHEN, CDR2 SYDVKM. The length of the CDR3 is 15 residues. V was clipped by 4 bases and J by 5 bases; unmatched bases: 7.

V usage is TRBV7-2 and J usage is TRBJ1-2; D perhaps matches TRBD1 (6 bases). CDR3 size: 17 residues. V lost 0 bases, J lost 3 bases, and 17 bases lay in between. The V gene's germline CDR1 is SGHTA and CDR2 FQGNSA. The CDR3 loop reads CASSLAQATGPHYGYTF. The CDR3 bases are TGTGCCAGCAGCTTAGCGCAGGCGACAGGACCTCACTATGGCTACACCTTC.

The rearrangement joins TRBV24-1 to TRBJ2-6; 7 positions match TRBD1. Unmatched junction bases numbered 7, after V lost 6 bases and J lost 0 bases. The germline V gene has CDR1 KGHDR and CDR2 SFDVKD. The CDR3 totals 17 residues. Here the CDR3 DNA reads TGTGCCACCAGTTCGAGACAGGGTGGCTCTGGGGCCAACGTCCTGACTTTC. It specifies CATSSRQGGSGANVLTF.

The chain is built from TRBV28 and TRBJ1-5, with D unresolved. The germline gives CDR1 MDHEN, CDR2 SYDVKM. The CDR3 sequence is 12 residues long. The V and J ends lost 6 bases and 2 bases respectively, with 5 bases between them. CDR3 amino acids: CASSEGNQPQHF. The CDR3 DNA is TGTGCCAGCAGCGAGGGCAATCAGCCCCAGCATTTT.

V and J are TRBV29-1 and TRBJ2-3, with a weak D call TRBD1 (7 bases). V was pared by 6 bases and J by 2 bases, with 18 bases between. Per germline, CDR1 SQVTM and CDR2 ANQGSEA. The CDR3 is 15 residues long. CDR3 protein: CSVRESGQLTDTQYF. In DNA, the CDR3 is TGCAGCGTGCGGGAATCGGGACAGCTCACAGATACGCAGTATTTT.

This clone was seen only a few times. The rearrangement links TRBV27 to TRBJ2-3; D is unresolved. Germline CDR1 reads MNHEY; CDR2 reads SMNVEV (reference sequence). This CDR3 has 17 residues. The V end lost 4 bases, the J end lost 0 bases, and 17 bases lay between the germline ends. The CDR3 loop is CASSSPARGSSTDTQYF. As DNA, the CDR3 is TGTGCCAGCAGTTCCCCCGCTCGCGGTTCTAGCACAGATACGCAGTATTTT.

The chain links TRBV19 to TRBJ2-1; 7 nucleotides match TRBD1. The germline CDR1 and CDR2 sequences are LNHDA and SQIVND (reference sequence). V lost 6 bases and J lost 7; bases outside the gene matches: 12. This CDR3 has 15 residues. The chain's CDR3 is CASSPRGLGGNEQFF. Here the CDR3 DNA reads TGTGCCAGTAGCCCAAGGGGGCTTGGGGGAAATGAGCAGTTCTTC.

This chain links TRBV30 with TRBJ1-4; D perhaps matches TRBD1 (5 bases). With 5 bases removed from V and 2 bases from J, the gap between germline ends came to 9 bases. This CDR3 spans 13 amino acids. Germline-derived CDR1 and CDR2 are GTSNPN and SVGIG (reference sequence). CDR3: CAWSQDTNEKLFF. CDR3 sequence (DNA): TGTGCCTGGTCACAGGACACTAATGAAAAACTGTTTTTT.

This clone was observed a few times. The chain combines TRBV10-3 with TRBJ2-5; weak D call: TRBD2 (7 bases). Trimming took 9 bases from V and 5 from J, leaving 16 bases between them. The CDR3 has 13 residues. Germline V lookup: CDR1 ENHRY, CDR2 SYGVKD. DNA of the CDR3: TGTGCCATGGGGGCGGGGGTCATGGAGACCCAGTACTTC. Translation gives CAMGAGVMETQYF.

The genes are TRBV5-4 and TRBJ1-6, with D perhaps TRBD1 (6 bases). V gave up 4 bases and J gave up 10 bases, with 15 bases separating them. The CDR3 runs 14 residues. In germline, CDR1 is SGHNT, CDR2 YYREEE (reference sequence). CDR3 loop: CASSRLGGRSPLHF. The CDR3 coding sequence is TGTGCCAGCAGCCGATTAGGGGGAAGATCACCCCTCCACTTT.

The rearrangement joins TRBV7-9 to TRBJ1-2; 9 nucleotides align to TRBD1. V shed 5 bases and J 2 bases; nucleotides not matched to a gene: 6. CDR1 and CDR2 (germline): SEHNR, FQNEAQ (reference sequence). This CDR3 spans 15 amino acids. This CDR3 reads CASSRLTGGNYGYTF. Here the CDR3 DNA reads TGTGCCAGCAGCCGACTTACAGGGGGCAACTATGGCTACACCTTC.

The chain employs TRBV5-6 and TRBJ2-7, with D perhaps TRBD2 (5 bases). Germline assignment: CDR1 SGHDT and CDR2 YYEEEE. The CDR3 runs 13 residues. The germline V and J ends were trimmed by 3 bases and 4 bases, with 11 bases remaining between them. The CDR3 DNA reads TGTGCCAGCAGCTCCGTAGCGTCATACGAGCAGTACTTC. Protein: CASSSVASYEQYF.